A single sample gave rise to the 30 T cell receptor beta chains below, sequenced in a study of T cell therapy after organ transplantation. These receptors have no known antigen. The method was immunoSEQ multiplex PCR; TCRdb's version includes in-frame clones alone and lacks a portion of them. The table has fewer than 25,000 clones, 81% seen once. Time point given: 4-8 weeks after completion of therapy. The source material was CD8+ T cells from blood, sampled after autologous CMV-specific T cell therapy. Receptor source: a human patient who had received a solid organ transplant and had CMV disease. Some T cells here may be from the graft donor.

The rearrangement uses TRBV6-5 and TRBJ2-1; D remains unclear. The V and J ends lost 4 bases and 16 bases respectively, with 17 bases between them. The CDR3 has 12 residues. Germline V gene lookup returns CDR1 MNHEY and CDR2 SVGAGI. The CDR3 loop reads CASSFAPGLIFF. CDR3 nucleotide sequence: TGTGCCAGCAGTTTTGCACCCGGATTAATTTTCTTC.

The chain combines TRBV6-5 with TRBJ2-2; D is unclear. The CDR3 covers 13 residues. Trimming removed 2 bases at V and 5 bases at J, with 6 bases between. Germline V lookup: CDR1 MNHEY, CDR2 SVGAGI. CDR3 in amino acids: CASSYGVTGELFF. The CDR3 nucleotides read TGTGCCAGCAGTTACGGAGTGACCGGGGAGCTGTTTTTT.

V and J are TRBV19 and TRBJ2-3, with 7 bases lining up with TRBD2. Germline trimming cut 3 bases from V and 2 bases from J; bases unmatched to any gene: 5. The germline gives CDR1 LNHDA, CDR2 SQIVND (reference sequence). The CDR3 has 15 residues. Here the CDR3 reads CASSMAGAPTDTQYF. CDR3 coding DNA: TGTGCCAGTAGTATGGCGGGAGCCCCCACAGATACGCAGTATTTT.

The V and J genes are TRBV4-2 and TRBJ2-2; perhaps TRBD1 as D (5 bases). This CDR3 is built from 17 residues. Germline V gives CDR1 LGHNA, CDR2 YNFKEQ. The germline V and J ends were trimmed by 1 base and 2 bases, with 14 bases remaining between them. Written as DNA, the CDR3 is TGTGCCAGCAGCCAAGTTCCGGCCAGGGTCAACACCGGGGAGCTGTTTTTT. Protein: CASSQVPARVNTGELFF.

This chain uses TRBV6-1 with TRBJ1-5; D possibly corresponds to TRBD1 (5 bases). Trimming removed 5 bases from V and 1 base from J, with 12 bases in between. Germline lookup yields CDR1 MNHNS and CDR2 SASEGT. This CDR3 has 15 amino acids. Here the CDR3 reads CASSLRQISNQPQHF. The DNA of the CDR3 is TGTGCCAGCAGTCTTCGACAGATCAGCAATCAGCCCCAGCATTTT.

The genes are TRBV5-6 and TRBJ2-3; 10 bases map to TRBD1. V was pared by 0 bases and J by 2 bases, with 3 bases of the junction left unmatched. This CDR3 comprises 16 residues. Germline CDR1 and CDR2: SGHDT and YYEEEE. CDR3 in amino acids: CASSLGDRGFTDTQYF. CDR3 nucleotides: TGTGCCAGCAGCTTGGGGGACAGGGGATTCACAGATACGCAGTATTTT.

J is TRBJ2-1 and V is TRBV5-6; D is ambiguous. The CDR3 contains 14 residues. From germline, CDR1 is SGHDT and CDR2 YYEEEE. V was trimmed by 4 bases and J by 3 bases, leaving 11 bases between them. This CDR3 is CASSLGPNYNEQFF. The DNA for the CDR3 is TGTGCCAGCAGCCTAGGACCTAACTACAATGAGCAGTTCTTC.

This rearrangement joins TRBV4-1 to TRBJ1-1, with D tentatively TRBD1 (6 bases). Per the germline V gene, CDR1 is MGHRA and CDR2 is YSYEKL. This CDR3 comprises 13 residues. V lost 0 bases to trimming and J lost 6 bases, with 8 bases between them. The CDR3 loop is CASSQEGTSEAFF. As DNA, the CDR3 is TGCGCCAGCAGCCAAGAAGGGACATCTGAAGCTTTCTTT.

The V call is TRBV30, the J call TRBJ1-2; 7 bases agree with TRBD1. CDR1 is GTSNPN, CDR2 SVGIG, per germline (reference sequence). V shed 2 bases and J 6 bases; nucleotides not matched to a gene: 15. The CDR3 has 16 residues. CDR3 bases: TGTGCCTGGAGTTCGACCGGGACAGCGTTTGTCGATGGCTACACCTTC. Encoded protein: CAWSSTGTAFVDGYTF.

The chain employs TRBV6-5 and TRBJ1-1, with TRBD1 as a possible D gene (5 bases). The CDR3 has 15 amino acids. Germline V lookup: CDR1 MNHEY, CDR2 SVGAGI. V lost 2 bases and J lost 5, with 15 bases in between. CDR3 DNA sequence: TGTGCCAGCAGTTACGGAGACAGCCTGAGGACTGAAGCTTTCTTT. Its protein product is CASSYGDSLRTEAFF.

The CDR3 sequence is CASSHQGRDVPAFF. CDR3 DNA: TGTGCCAGCAGCCACCAAGGGAGAGATGTGCCAGCTTTCTTT. This chain links TRBV25-1 with TRBJ1-1; D is ambiguous. The CDR3 is made up of 14 amino acids. The V gene lost 6 bases and the J gene lost 10 bases, with 21 bases spanning the gap. In germline, CDR1 is MGHDK, CDR2 SYGVNS.

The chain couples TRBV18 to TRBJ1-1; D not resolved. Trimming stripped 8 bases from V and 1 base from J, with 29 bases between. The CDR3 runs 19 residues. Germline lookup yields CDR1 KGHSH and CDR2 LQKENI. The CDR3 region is CASRLPAKPTAWGNTEAFF. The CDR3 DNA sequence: TGTGCCAGCCGACTACCGGCGAAACCTACTGCATGGGGGAACACTGAAGCTTTCTTT.

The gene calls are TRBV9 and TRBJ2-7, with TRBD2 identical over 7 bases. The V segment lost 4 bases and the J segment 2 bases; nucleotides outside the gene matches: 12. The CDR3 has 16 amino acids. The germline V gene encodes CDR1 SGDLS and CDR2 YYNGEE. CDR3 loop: CASSQEWSGAAYEQYF. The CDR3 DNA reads TGTGCCAGCAGCCAAGAGTGGAGCGGGGCTGCCTACGAGCAGTACTTC.

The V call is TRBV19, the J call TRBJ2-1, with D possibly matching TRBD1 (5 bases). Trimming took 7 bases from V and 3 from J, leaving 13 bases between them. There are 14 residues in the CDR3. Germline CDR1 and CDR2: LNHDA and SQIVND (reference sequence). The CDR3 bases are TGTGCCAGTATCTCTCAGGGAAACTACAATGAGCAGTTCTTC. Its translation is CASISQGNYNEQFF.

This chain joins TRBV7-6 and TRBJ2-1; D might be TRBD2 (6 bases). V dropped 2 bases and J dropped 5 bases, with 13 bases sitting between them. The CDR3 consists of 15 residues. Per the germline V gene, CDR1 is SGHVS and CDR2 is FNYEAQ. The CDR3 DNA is TGTGCCAGCAGCTTAACGAACCGGGGGAACAATGAGCAGTTCTTC. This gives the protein CASSLTNRGNNEQFF.

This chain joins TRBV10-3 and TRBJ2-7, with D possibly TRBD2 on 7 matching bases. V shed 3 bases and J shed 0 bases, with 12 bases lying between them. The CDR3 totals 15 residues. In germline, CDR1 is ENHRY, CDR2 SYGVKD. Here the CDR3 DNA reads TGTGCCATCAGTGAAGGCGGGGGCCCCTCCTACGAGCAGTACTTC. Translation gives CAISEGGGPSYEQYF.

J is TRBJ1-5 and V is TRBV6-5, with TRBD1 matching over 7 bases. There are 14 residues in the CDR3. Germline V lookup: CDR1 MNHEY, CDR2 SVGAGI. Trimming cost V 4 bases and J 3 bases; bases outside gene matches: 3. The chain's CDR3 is CASSLTGHNQPQHF. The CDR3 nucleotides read TGTGCCAGCAGTTTGACAGGGCACAATCAGCCCCAGCATTTT.

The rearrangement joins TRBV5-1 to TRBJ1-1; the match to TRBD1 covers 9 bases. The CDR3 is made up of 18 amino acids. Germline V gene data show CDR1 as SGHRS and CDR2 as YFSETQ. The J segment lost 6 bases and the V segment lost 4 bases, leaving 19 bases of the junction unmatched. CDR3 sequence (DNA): TGCGCCAGCAGCACCCGGGACAGGGCGCGATCGAAGGTTTCTGAAGCTTTCTTT. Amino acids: CASSTRDRARSKVSEAFF.

The CDR3 protein is CASKVQPISGNTIYF. The CDR3 DNA reads as TGTGCCAGCAAGGTACAGCCGATCTCTGGAAACACCATATATTTT. The rearrangement uses TRBV6-5 and TRBJ1-3, with D unresolved. The CDR3 has 15 residues. CDR1 and CDR2 (germline): MNHEY, SVGAGI. Trimming cost V 7 bases and J 0 bases, with 13 bases left between them.

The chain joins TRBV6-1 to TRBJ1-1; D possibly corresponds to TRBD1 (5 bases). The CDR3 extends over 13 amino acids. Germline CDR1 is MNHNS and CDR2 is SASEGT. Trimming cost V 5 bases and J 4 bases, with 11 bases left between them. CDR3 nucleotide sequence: TGTGCCAGCAGTCTGGGGGAGGTCACTGAAGCTTTCTTT. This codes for CASSLGEVTEAFF.

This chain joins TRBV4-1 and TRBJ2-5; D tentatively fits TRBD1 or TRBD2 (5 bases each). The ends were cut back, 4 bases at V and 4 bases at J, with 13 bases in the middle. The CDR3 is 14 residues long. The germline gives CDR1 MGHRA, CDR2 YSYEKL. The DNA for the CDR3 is TGCGCCAGCAGCCCTGGGACGGTCAGAGAGACCCAGTACTTC. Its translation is CASSPGTVRETQYF.

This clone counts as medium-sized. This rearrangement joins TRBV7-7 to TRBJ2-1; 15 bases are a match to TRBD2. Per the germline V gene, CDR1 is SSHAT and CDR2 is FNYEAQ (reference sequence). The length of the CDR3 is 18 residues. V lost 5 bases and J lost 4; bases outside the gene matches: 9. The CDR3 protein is CASSPVPGLAGGYNEQFF. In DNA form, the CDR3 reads TGTGCCAGCAGCCCAGTCCCGGGACTAGCGGGGGGATACAATGAGCAGTTCTTC.

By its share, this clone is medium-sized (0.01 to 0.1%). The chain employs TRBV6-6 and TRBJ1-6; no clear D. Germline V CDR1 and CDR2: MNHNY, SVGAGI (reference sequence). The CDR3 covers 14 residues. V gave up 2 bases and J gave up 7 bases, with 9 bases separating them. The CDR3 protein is CASSYKVENSPLHF. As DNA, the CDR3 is TGTGCCAGCAGTTACAAAGTGGAAAATTCACCCCTCCACTTT.

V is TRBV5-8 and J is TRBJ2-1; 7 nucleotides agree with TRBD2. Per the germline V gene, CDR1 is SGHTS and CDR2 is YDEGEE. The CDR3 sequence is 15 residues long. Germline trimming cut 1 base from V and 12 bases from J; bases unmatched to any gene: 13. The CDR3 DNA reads TGTGCCAGCAGCTTGACGGGGTGGGGGTCTAGCGGGCAGTTCTTC. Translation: CASSLTGWGSSGQFF.

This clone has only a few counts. The CDR3 loop reads CASSPWDRGYGYTF. Here the CDR3 DNA reads TGTGCCAGCAGCCCGTGGGACAGGGGCTATGGCTACACCTTC. The chain uses TRBV7-9 and TRBJ1-2, with TRBD1 matching over 10 bases. Germline trimming cut 5 bases from V and 4 bases from J; bases unmatched to any gene: 4. The CDR3 is made up of 14 amino acids. The germline V gene encodes CDR1 SEHNR and CDR2 FQNEAQ (reference sequence).

The CDR3 region is CASSLLGQANEQFF. The CDR3 region has the DNA TGTGCCAGCAGCTTACTGGGACAGGCAAATGAGCAGTTCTTC. The V and J genes are TRBV13 and TRBJ2-1, with 8 bases that match TRBD1. The CDR3 is made up of 14 amino acids. The ends lost 2 bases at V and 7 bases at J; junction bases unmatched: 4. CDR1 is PRHDT and CDR2 is FYEKMQ in the germline V gene (reference sequence).

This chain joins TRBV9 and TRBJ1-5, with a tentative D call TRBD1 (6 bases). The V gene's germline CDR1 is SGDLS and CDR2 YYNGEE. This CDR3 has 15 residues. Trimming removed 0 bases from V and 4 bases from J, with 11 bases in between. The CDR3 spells CASSVGGGPNQPQHF. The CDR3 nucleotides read TGTGCCAGCAGCGTAGGGGGGGGCCCTAATCAGCCCCAGCATTTT.

CDR3 amino acids: CASSQGQGLAYEQYF. CDR3 nucleotide sequence: TGTGCCAGCAGCCAGGGACAGGGGTTAGCCTACGAGCAGTACTTC. The chain joins TRBV14 to TRBJ2-7, with 10 positions matching TRBD1. J was trimmed by 2 bases and V by 3 bases; bases with no gene match: 4. In germline, CDR1 is SGHDN, CDR2 FVKESK. This CDR3 is 15 amino acids long.

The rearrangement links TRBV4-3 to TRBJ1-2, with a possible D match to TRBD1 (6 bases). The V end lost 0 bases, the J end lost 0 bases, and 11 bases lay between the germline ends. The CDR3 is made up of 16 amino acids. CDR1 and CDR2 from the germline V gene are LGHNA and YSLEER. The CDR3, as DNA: TGCGCCAGCAGCCAAGACGAAGGGGGGGCTAACTATGGCTACACCTTC. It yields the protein CASSQDEGGANYGYTF.

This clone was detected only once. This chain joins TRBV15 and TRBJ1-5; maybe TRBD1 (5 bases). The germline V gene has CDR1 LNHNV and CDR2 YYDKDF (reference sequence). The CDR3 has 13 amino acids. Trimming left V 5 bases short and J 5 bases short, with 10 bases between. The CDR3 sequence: CATSSQGYQPQHF. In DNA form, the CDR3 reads TGTGCCACCAGCTCTCAGGGTTATCAGCCCCAGCATTTT.